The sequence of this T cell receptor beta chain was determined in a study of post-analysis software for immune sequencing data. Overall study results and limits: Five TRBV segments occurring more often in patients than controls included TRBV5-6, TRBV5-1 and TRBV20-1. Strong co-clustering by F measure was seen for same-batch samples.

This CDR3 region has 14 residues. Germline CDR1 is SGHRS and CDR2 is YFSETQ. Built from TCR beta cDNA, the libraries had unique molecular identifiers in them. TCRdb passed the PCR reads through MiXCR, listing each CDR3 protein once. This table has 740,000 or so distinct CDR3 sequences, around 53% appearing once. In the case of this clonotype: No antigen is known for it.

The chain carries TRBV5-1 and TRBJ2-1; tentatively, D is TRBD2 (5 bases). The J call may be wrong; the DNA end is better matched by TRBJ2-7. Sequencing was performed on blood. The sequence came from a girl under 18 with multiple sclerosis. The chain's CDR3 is CASSLERLGNEQYF. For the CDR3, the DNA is TGCGCCAGCAGCTTGGAGAGGCTCGGGAACGAGCAGTACTTC.